This T cell receptor (beta chain) was profiled in a study of T cell responses to AZD1222 COVID-19 vaccine. Study-level results: Females outnumbered males among donors, who were mostly white British; clonal diversity was possibly underestimated. Unmutated regions of variants are reportedly targeted by nearly half of spike-specific TCRs. Mapped onto spike, vaccine-associated CD4 TCRs spanned it and were dominant at 160-218 and 743-854.

In the case of this clone: No antigen is known for it.

This table comes from immunoSEQ multiplex PCR, and its TCRdb copy is limited to in-frame clones, with some not included. The data hold 86,000 or so clones, with about nine tenths observed a single time. V lost 8 bases and J lost 17, with 16 bases in between. Germline-derived CDR1 and CDR2 are MGHDK and SYGVNS. This CDR3 has 11 amino acids. The V and J genes are TRBV25-1 and TRBJ1-6; the D is unclear. Sequenced material: peripheral blood, taken on day 0 of AZD1222 vaccination. The TCR originated in an adult in good health. Here the CDR3 DNA reads TGTGCCAGCGGGAACCGGGCCAACATCCACTTT. It yields the protein CASGNRANIHF.